This T cell receptor beta chain was obtained from a study of blood T cell repertoires in COVID-19. Across the whole study: COVID-19 samples from acute and convalescent phases originated in the United States, Italy and Spain. The analysed material was cDNA or gDNA that came from T cells, B-cell-depleted T cells, or PBMCs.

The CDR3 length is 13 residues. V shed 1 base and J shed 8 bases, with 11 bases lying between them. Germline assignment: CDR1 SGHTA and CDR2 FQGTGA. Method: immunoSEQ multiplex PCR; TCRdb's copy keeps in-frame clones and lacks some. The table includes fewer than 100,000 clones, 80% detected once. The gene calls are TRBV7-3 and TRBJ1-2; perhaps TRBD1 as D (5 bases). The sample was peripheral blood. The sequence was collected from a woman in her 70s with acute or convalescent COVID-19. The CDR3 is CASSLKAGTGYTF. CDR3 in DNA: TGTGCCAGCAGCTTAAAGGCGGGGACGGGCTACACCTTC.